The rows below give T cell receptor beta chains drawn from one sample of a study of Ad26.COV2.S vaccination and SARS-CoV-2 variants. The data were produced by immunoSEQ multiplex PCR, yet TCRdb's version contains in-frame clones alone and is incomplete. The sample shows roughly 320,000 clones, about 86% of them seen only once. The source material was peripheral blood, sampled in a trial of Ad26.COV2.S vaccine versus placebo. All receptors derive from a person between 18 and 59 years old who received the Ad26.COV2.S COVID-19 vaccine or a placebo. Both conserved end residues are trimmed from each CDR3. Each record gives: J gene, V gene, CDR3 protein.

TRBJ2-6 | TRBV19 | ASSTATGRVSGANVLT
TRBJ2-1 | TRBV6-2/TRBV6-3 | ASSPDRGSSYNEQF
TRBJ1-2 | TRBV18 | ASSPDRNYGYT
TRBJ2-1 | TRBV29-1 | SVVGEVSSYNEQF
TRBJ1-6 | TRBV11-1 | ASSPADRGFNSPLH
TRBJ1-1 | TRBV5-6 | ASTDGDWPVDTEAF
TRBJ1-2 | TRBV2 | ASRGDRGNYGYT
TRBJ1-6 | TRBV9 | ASSVGDSHNSPLH
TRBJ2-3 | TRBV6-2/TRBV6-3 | ASSLLEGWSGTQY
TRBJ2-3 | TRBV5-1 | ASRVGQGAADTQY
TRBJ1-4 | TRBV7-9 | ASSLANHGTPNEKLF
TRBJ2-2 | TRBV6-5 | ASSYSAGGNTGELF
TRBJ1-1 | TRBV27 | ASSLGGGTEAF
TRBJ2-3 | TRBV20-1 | RTGTDTQY
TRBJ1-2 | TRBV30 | AWSVQRVGYT